This is a list of T cell receptor beta chains from one sample in a study of T cells in Graves' hyperthyroidism and ophthalmopathy. Using its own MiXCR run on the multiplex PCR reads, TCRdb lists one record per CDR3 protein. The sample yields roughly 260,000 distinct CDR3 sequences, 13% to 15% seen once. Sequenced input: blood. All receptors come from a woman between 40 and 55 years old with Graves' hyperthyroidism that later progressed to Graves' ophthalmopathy. Each CDR3 is given with its conserved first and last residue. A D gene is named only where the DNA matches it firmly. A clone size is listed for some rows: how often the clone was seen (once, few, many), or a class if it is expanded.

j_gene	v_gene	d_gene	abundance	len	CDR3aa	CDR3nt
TRBJ2-5	TRBV3-1	-	many	13	CASTSRAQETQYF	TGTGCCAGCACGAGCAGGGCTCAAGAGACCCAGTACTTC
TRBJ1-1	TRBV19	-	many	14	CASIGKQRATEAFF	TGTGCCAGTATTGGGAAACAGAGGGCGACTGAAGCTTTCTTT
TRBJ1-2	TRBV7-9	TRBD1	once	15	CASSLTGTGNYGYTF	TGTGCCAGCAGCTTAACCGGGACAGGGAACTATGGCTACACCTTC
TRBJ2-1	TRBV3-1	TRBD1	many	13	CASSQQGFDEQFF	TGTGCCAGCAGTCAACAGGGGTTTGATGAGCAGTTCTTC
TRBJ2-1	TRBV20-1	TRBD2	-	17	CSARDYRLPSSYNEQFF	TGCAGTGCTCGGGACTACCGGCTTCCGAGCTCCTACAATGAGCAGTTCTTC
TRBJ1-2	TRBV18	TRBD1	many	16	CASSPTPGTGLGGYTF	TGTGCCAGCTCACCAACCCCCGGGACAGGCCTTGGAGGCTACACCTTC
TRBJ2-1	TRBV20-1	TRBD2	many	16	CSARDLAGGIYNEQFF	TGCAGTGCTAGAGATCTGGCGGGAGGGATCTACAATGAGCAGTTCTTC
TRBJ1-2	TRBV19	-	many	17	CASSGVLTLIADLGYTF	TGTGCCAGTAGTGGGGTTTTGACCTTGATCGCGGATCTCGGCTACACCTTC
TRBJ2-3	TRBV5-6	TRBD2	many	15	CASSPTSGKRDTQYF	TGTGCCAGCAGCCCTACTAGCGGGAAAAGAGATACGCAGTATTTT
TRBJ2-7	TRBV9	-	many	17	CASSVGVGASFSYEQYF	TGTGCCAGCAGCGTAGGAGTTGGGGCTAGCTTCTCCTACGAGCAGTACTTC
TRBJ2-1	TRBV2	TRBD1	medium-sized	15	CASSDPGQGANEQFF	TGTGCCAGCAGTGATCCCGGACAGGGGGCCAATGAGCAGTTCTTC
TRBJ1-1	TRBV4-1	-	many	13	CASSQVDSGVAFF	TGCGCCAGCAGCCAGGTCGACTCCGGTGTAGCTTTCTTT
TRBJ2-7	TRBV11-2	-	many	15	CASSYNPWRDHEQYF	TGTGCCAGCAGCTACAACCCATGGCGGGATCACGAGCAGTACTTC
TRBJ1-5	TRBV9	TRBD1	many	15	CASSVGQGADQPQHF	TGTGCCAGCAGCGTGGGACAGGGGGCGGACCAGCCCCAGCATTTT
TRBJ2-1	TRBV12-3/TRBV12-4	-	many	15	CASSLDPGTYNEQFF	TGTGCCAGCAGTCTGGACCCTGGGACGTACAATGAGCAGTTCTTC
TRBJ1-1	TRBV27	TRBD1	many	14	CASSQTGGVTEAFF	TGTGCCAGCAGTCAGACAGGGGGGGTAACTGAAGCTTTCTTT
TRBJ2-1	TRBV9	-	many	13	CASSVAGYNEQFF	TGTGCCAGCAGCGTAGCGGGATACAATGAGCAGTTCTTC
TRBJ1-1	TRBV12-3/TRBV12-4	-	many	15	CASSRGLALNTEAFF	TGTGCCAGCAGTCGGGGGCTGGCCCTGAACACTGAAGCTTTCTTT
TRBJ2-5	TRBV6-1	-	-	16	CASRLGGTGTRETQYF	TGTGCCAGCAGACTAGGAGGGACCGGGACTCGAGAGACCCAGTACTTC
TRBJ2-1	TRBV19	TRBD1	many	13	CASTWTGMNEQFF	TGTGCCAGTACTTGGACAGGGATGAATGAGCAGTTCTTC
TRBJ2-1	TRBV14	-	many	15	CASSPPHRSYNEQFF	TGTGCCAGCAGCCCCCCTCATCGCTCCTACAATGAGCAGTTCTTC
TRBJ2-3	TRBV4-1	-	-	16	CASSQEFGRTVDTQYF	TGCGCCAGCAGCCAAGAGTTTGGACGGACCGTAGATACGCAGTATTTT
TRBJ2-3	TRBV7-8	-	many	16	CASSFTGIRSTDTQYF	TGTGCCAGCAGCTTTACCGGGATCCGAAGCACAGATACGCAGTATTTT
TRBJ2-1	TRBV7-9	TRBD1	many	17	CASSFDLQGYSYNEQFF	TGTGCCAGCAGCTTCGACTTACAGGGGTACTCCTACAATGAGCAGTTCTTC
TRBJ1-4	TRBV14	-	many	16	CASSQESGRAAEKLFF	TGTGCCAGCAGCCAAGAATCAGGGAGGGCCGCTGAAAAACTGTTTTTT
TRBJ1-5	TRBV2	-	many	14	CASSSQRSNQPQHF	TGTGCCAGCAGTAGCCAGCGTAGCAATCAGCCCCAGCATTTT
TRBJ1-1	TRBV27	-	many	14	CASSFSNWGTEAFF	TGTGCCAGCAGTTTTAGCAATTGGGGCACTGAAGCTTTCTTT
TRBJ1-2	TRBV7-9	-	many	15	CASSFGKGPHYGYTF	TGTGCCAGCAGCTTCGGGAAGGGCCCACACTATGGCTACACCTTC
TRBJ2-7	TRBV18	-	many	13	CASSAGQNYEQYF	TGTGCCAGCTCAGCGGGACAGAACTACGAGCAGTACTTC
TRBJ2-2	TRBV4-2	TRBD2	few	16	CASSQVGTSGTGELFF	TGTGCCAGCAGCCAAGTCGGAACTAGCGGTACCGGGGAGCTGTTTTTT
TRBJ2-1	TRBV28	TRBD2	many	15	CASPPTSGSVGEQFF	TGTGCCAGCCCCCCGACTAGCGGGAGCGTTGGGGAGCAGTTCTTC
TRBJ1-5	TRBV19	-	many	15	CASSIAGYSNQPQHF	TGTGCCAGTAGTATAGCGGGCTATAGCAATCAGCCCCAGCATTTT
TRBJ1-5	TRBV3-1	-	many	13	CASSPGMSQPQHF	TGTGCCAGCAGCCCGGGTATGAGTCAGCCCCAGCATTTT
TRBJ1-1	TRBV28	TRBD1	many	13	CASSRTGNTEAFF	TGTGCCAGCAGTCGGACAGGGAACACTGAAGCTTTCTTT
TRBJ1-5	TRBV28	TRBD1	many	13	CASSLAGGQPQHF	TGTGCCAGCAGTTTGGCAGGGGGGCAGCCCCAGCATTTT
TRBJ2-2	TRBV7-3	TRBD2	many	16	CASSDTSGSGTGELFF	TGTGCCAGCAGCGATACTAGCGGGAGTGGCACCGGGGAGCTGTTTTTT
TRBJ2-5	TRBV19	TRBD1	many	16	CASSRLGQTSQETQYF	TGTGCCAGTAGTAGATTGGGACAGACTTCTCAAGAGACCCAGTACTTC
TRBJ2-1	TRBV6-1	TRBD1	many	15	CASSRDRGHVNEQFF	TGTGCCAGCAGTAGGGACAGGGGCCATGTGAATGAGCAGTTCTTC
TRBJ2-7	TRBV2	TRBD2	many	13	CASSSGRAYEQYF	TGTGCCAGCAGCAGCGGGAGGGCCTACGAGCAGTACTTC
TRBJ1-6	TRBV20-1	-	many	15	CSAHGWSSYNSPLHF	TGCAGTGCTCATGGGTGGAGCTCCTATAATTCACCCCTCCACTTT
TRBJ1-5	TRBV5-1	-	few	13	CASSATPGALEHF	TGCGCCAGCAGCGCCACCCCGGGCGCGCTTGAGCATTTT
TRBJ2-3	TRBV6-2/TRBV6-3	-	many	12	CASSYFADTQYF	TGTGCCAGCAGTTACTTCGCAGATACGCAGTATTTT
TRBJ2-5	TRBV7-2	-	many	14	CASSLASGVETQYF	TGTGCCAGCAGCTTAGCTTCCGGGGTAGAGACCCAGTACTTC
TRBJ2-1	TRBV9	TRBD2	few	17	CASSVDNSGSEGYEQFF	TGTGCCAGCAGCGTAGATAATAGCGGGAGCGAGGGTTATGAGCAGTTCTTC
TRBJ1-6	TRBV30	-	many	12	CAWGEGTSPLHF	TGTGCCTGGGGGGAAGGGACTTCACCCCTCCACTTT
TRBJ2-3	TRBV20-1	TRBD2	many	17	CSANQRRTSGSSDTQYF	TGCAGTGCTAACCAACGTCGGACTAGCGGGAGCTCAGATACGCAGTATTTT
TRBJ2-1	TRBV19	-	-	15	CASSLYGLPPNEQFF	TGTGCCAGTAGCTTATATGGACTCCCTCCGAATGAGCAGTTCTTC
TRBJ2-2	TRBV7-9	-	-	19	CASPRPGHPPHWDPGELFF	TGTGCCAGCCCTAGACCGGGACACCCTCCCCATTGGGATCCCGGGGAGCTGTTTTTT
TRBJ2-2	TRBV9	TRBD2	-	22	CASSIPIHSGTSGRAEAGELFF	TGTGCCAGCAGCATACCCATACATTCCGGGACTAGCGGGAGGGCCGAGGCCGGGGAGCTGTTTTTT
TRBJ1-3	TRBV18	-	few	14	CASSQTSSGNTIYF	TGTGCCAGCTCACAGACCAGCTCTGGAAACACCATATATTTT
TRBJ2-7	TRBV10-3	-	-	12	CAISEGRDEQYF	TGTGCCATCAGTGAGGGCCGAGACGAGCAGTACTTC